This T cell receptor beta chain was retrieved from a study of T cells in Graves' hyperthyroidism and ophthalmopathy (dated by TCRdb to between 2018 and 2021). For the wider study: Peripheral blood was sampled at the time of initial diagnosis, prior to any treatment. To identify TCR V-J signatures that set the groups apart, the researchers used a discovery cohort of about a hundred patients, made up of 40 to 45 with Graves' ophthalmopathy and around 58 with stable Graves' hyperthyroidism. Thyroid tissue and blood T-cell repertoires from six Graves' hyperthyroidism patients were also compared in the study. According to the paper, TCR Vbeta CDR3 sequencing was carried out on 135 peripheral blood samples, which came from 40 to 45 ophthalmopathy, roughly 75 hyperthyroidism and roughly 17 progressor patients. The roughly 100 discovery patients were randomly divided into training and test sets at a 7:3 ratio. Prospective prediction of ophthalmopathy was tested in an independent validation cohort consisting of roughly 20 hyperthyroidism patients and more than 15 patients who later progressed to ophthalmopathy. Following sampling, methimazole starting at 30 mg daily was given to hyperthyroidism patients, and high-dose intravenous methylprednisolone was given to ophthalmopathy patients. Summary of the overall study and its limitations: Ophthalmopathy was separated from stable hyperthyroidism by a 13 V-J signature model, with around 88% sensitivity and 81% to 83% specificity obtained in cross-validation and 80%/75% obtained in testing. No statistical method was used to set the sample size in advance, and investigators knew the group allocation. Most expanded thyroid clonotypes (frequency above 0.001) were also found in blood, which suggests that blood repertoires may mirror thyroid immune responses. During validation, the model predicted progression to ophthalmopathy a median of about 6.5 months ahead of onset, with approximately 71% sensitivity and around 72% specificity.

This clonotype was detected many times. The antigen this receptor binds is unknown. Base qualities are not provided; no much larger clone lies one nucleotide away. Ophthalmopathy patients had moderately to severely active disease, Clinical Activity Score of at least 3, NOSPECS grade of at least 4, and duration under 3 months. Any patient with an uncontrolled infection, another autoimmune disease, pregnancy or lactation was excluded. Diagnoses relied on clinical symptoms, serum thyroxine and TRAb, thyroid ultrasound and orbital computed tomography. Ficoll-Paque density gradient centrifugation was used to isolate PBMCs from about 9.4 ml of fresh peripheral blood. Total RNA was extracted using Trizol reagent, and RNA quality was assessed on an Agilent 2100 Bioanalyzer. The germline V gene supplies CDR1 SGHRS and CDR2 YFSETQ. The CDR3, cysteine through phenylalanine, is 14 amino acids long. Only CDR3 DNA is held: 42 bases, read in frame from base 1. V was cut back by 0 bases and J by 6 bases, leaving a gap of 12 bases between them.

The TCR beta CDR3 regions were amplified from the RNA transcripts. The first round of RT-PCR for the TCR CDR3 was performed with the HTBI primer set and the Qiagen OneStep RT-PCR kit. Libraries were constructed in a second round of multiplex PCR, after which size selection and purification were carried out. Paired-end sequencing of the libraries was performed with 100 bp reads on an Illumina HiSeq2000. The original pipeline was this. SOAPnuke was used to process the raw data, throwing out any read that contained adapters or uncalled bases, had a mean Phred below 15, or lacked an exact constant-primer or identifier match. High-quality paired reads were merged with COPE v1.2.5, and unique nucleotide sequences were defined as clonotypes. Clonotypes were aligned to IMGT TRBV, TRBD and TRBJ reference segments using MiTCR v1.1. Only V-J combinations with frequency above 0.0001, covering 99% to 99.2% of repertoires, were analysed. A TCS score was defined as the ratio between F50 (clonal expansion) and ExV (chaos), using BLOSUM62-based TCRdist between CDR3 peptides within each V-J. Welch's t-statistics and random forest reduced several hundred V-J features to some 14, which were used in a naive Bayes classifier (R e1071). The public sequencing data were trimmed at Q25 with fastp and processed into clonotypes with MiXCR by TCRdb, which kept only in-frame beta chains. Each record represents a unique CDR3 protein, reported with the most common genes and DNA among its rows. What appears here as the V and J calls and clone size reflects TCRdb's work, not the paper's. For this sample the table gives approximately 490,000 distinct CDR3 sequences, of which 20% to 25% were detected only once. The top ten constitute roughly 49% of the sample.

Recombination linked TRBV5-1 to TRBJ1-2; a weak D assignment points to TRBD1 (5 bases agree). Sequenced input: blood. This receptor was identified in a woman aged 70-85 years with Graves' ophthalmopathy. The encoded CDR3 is CASSLGDGTHGYTF. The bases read TGCGCCAGCAGCTTGGGGGACGGGACCCATGGCTACACCTTC.